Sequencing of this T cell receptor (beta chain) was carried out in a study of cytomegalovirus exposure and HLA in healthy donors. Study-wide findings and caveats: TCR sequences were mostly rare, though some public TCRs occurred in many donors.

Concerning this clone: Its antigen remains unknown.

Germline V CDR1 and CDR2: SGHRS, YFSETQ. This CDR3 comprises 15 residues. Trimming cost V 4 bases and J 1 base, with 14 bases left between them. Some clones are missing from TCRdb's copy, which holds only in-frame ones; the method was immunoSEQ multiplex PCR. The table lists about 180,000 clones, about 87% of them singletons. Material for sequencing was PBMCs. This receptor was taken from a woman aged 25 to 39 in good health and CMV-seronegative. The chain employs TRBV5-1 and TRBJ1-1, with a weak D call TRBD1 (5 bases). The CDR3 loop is CASSRAGEPNTEAFF. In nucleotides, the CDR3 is TGCGCCAGCAGCCGGGCGGGGGAGCCGAACACTGAAGCTTTCTTT.